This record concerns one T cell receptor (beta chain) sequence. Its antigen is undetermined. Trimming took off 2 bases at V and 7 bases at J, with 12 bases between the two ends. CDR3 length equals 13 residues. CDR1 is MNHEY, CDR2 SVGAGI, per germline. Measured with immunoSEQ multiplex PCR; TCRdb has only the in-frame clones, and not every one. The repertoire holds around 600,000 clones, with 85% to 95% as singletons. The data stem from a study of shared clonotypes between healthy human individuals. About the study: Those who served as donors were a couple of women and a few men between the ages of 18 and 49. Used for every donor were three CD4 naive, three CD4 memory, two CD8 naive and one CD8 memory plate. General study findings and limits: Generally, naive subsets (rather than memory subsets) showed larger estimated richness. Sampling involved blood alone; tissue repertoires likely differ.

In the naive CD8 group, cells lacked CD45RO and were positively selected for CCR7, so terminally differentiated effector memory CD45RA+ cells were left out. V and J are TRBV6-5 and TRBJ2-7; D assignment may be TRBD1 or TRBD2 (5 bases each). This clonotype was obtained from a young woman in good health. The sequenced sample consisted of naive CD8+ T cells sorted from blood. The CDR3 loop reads CASSYRGSGEQYF. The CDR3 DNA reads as TGTGCCAGCAGTTACAGGGGTTCGGGGGAGCAGTACTTC.